The subject of this entry is one T cell receptor beta chain. Its antigen is not identified. The data were obtained in a study of shared clonotypes between healthy human individuals. Study summary: Aged 18 to 49, the donors were two women and a few men.

CD8 cells regarded as naive lacked CD45RO, were positively chosen for CCR7, and omitted terminally differentiated effector memory CD45RA+ cells. There were no recent acute infections or vaccinations among the donors, who were healthy HIV-negative adults. Study-wide results and caveats: The study's rarefaction showed incomplete sorted-subset sequencing despite large depth. Naive subsets typically showed greater estimated richness than memory subsets.

Trimming shortened V by 4 bases and J by 3 bases, and 14 bases separated the two germline ends. Germline values: CDR1 SGHKS, CDR2 YYEKEE (reference sequence). The CDR3 has 14 residues. Sequenced by immunoSEQ multiplex PCR; TCRdb stores in-frame clones only, minus some. The table includes 550,000 to 750,000 clones, around 95% detected once. The genes are TRBV5-5 and TRBJ2-7; D remains ambiguous. This sequence originates from a woman aged 25-40 years in good health. Material: naive CD8+ T cells sorted from blood. CDR3 DNA: TGTGCCAGCAGCCGAGAAGGGCCCCTCTACGAGCAGTACTTC. Protein product: CASSREGPLYEQYF.